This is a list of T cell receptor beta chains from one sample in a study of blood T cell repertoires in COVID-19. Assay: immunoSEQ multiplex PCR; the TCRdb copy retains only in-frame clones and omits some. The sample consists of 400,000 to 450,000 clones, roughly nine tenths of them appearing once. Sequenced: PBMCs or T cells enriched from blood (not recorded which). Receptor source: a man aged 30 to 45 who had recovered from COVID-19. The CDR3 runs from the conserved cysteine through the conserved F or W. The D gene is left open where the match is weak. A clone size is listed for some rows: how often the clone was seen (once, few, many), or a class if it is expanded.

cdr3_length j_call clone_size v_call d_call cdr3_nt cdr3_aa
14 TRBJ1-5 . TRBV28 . TGTGCCAGCAGTCGGGACAATAGCAATCAGCCCCAGCATTTT CASSRDNSNQPQHF
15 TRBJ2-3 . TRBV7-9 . TGTGCCAGCAGCATATTAGAGGGTGGCACAGATACGCAGTATTTT CASSILEGGTDTQYF
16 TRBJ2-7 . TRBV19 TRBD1 TGTGCCAGTAGTGTAGGGGGCAATAGTGGGAACTACGAGCAGTACTTC CASSVGGNSGNYEQYF
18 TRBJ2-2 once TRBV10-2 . TGCGCCAGCAGGTCTTTGGTCGGGGTAGGGTTCGGACCCGGGGAGCTGTTTTTT CASRSLVGVGFGPGELFF
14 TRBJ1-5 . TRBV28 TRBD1 TGTGCCAGCAGTGAAACAGGGGGCGGTCAGCCCCAGCATTTT CASSETGGGQPQHF
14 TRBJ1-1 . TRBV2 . TGTGCCAGCAGTGAAGGGCGGGGGGACACTGAAGCTTTCTTT CASSEGRGDTEAFF
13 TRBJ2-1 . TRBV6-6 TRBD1 TGTGCCAGCAGTTACCCCAGGGGGCGTGAGCAGTTCTTC CASSYPRGREQFF
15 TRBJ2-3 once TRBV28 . TGTGCCAGCAGCACGGGGAGGATTAGCACAGATACGCAGTATTTT CASSTGRISTDTQYF
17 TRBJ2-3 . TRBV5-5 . TGTGCCAGCAGCTTGGGAGTTGGCGGTGGATGGTTAGATACGCAGTATTTT CASSLGVGGGWLDTQYF
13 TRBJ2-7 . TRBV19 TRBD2 TGTGCCAGTAGTATGGGACTAGCGGCTGAGCAGTACTTC CASSMGLAAEQYF
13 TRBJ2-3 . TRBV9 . TGTGCCAGCAACTTGGGCCACACAGATACGCAGTATTTT CASNLGHTDTQYF
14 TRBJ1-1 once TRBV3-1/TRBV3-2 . TGTGCCAGCAGCCAAGCTTGGCTGAACACTGAAGCTTTCTTT CASSQAWLNTEAFF
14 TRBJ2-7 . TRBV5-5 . TGTGCCAGCAGCATCTGGGGGGTGACCTACGAGCAGTACTTC CASSIWGVTYEQYF
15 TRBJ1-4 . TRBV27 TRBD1 TGTGCCAGCAGGGGGACAGGGGCCGGGGATGAAAAACTGTTTTTT CASRGTGAGDEKLFF
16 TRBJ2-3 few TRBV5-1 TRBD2 TGCGCCAGCAGCCCATCCCCGTCGGGAGGAGTAGATACGCAGTATTTT CASSPSPSGGVDTQYF
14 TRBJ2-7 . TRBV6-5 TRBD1 TGTGCCAGCAGAGGGCAGGGGGCGCTTTACGAGCAGTACTTC CASRGQGALYEQYF
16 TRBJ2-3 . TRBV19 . TGTGCCAGTACCGTACAAGGGGCCCCCCACACAGATACGCAGTATTTT CASTVQGAPHTDTQYF
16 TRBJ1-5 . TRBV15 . TGTGCCACCAGCAGAGTATCCGGGAATAGCAATCAGCCCCAGCATTTT CATSRVSGNSNQPQHF
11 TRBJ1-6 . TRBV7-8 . TGTGCCAGCAGCTTAGCTGGGGCTCTCCACTTT CASSLAGALHF
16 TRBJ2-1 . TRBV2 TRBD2 TGTGCCAGCAGTGAAGCGGCGGGGGGGATCGACAATGAGCAGTTCTTC CASSEAAGGIDNEQFF